A single count supports the clone carrying this T cell receptor beta chain. The antigen remains undetermined. The template for TCR beta VDJ and CDR3 sequence profiling was genomic DNA. TCRdb reprocessed the reads via MiXCR and lists one record per CDR3 protein. The table shows roughly 93,000 distinct CDR3 sequences, with around 62% occurring only once. The sample comes from a study of CD8+CD57+ T cells in acquired aplastic anemia. Study-level information: DNA recovered from sorted CD4+ and CD8+ cells had a mean of approximately 3.4 ug.

Sequenced patients had shown CD8+CD57+ cell expansion by flow cytometry. Acquired aplastic anemia of severe grade affected all patients. The CDR3 length is 16 residues. V gave up 9 bases and J gave up 0 bases, with 16 bases separating them. The V gene's germline CDR1 is KGHDR and CDR2 SFDVKD. Broader study findings: Fewer than 35 sequences, all CD8+ CDR3, were shared between patients and controls.

Sequenced sample: sorted CD4+, CD8+, or CD8+CD57+ T cells (not recorded which) from PBMCs. The J gene is TRBJ2-2, the V gene TRBV24-1, with a weak D call TRBD1 (5 bases). This receptor was taken from a human donor with aplastic anemia. CDR3 in amino acids: CATPTDGRTNTGELFF. The DNA of the CDR3 is TGTGCCACCCCGACAGATGGACGTACGAACACCGGGGAGCTGTTTTTT.